The next 32 T cell receptor beta chains were all read from a single sample in a study of OX40 agonist ivuxolimab in advanced cancers. Repertoires were generated with immunoSEQ multiplex PCR, while TCRdb's copy carries only in-frame clones and drops some. The sample records more than 100,000 clones, 85% to 95% being singletons. The specimen was CD4+ or CD8+ T cells sorted from blood, collected in a trial of the OX40 agonist ivuxolimab. All receptors derive from an adult with an advanced solid tumor such as melanoma, head and neck, liver or kidney cancer.

The chain combines TRBV28 with TRBJ1-3; no clear D. From germline, CDR1 is MDHEN and CDR2 SYDVKM. This CDR3 has 11 residues. V was shortened by 5 bases and J by 13 bases, with 12 bases between the two germline ends. In nucleotides, the CDR3 is TGTGCCAGCAGTCTCGGGCCGCGGATATATTTT. It codes for CASSLGPRIYF.

The chain has TRBV6-6 and TRBJ1-4; D gene ambiguous. Per germline, CDR1 MNHNY and CDR2 SVGAGI (reference sequence). V was clipped by 6 bases and J by 5 bases, with 16 bases between them. CDR3 length: 15 amino acids. CDR3 coding DNA: TGTGCCAGCAGGCAGTCGAACCTCCTAAATGAAAAACTGTTTTTT. Its translation is CASRQSNLLNEKLFF.

The V call is TRBV5-1, the J call TRBJ1-1; no clear D. Deletions cut 1 base from V and 1 base from J, with 8 bases between. Germline CDR1 and CDR2: SGHRS and YFSETQ. This CDR3 contains 14 residues. This CDR3 is CASSLSGGNTEAFF. The CDR3 coding sequence is TGCGCCAGCAGCTTGTCTGGTGGGAACACTGAAGCTTTCTTT.

The chain links TRBV28 to TRBJ1-3; tentative D call: TRBD1 (6 bases). The V end lost 2 bases, the J end lost 5 bases, and 13 bases lay between the germline ends. CDR1 is MDHEN, CDR2 SYDVKM, per germline. The CDR3 sequence is 15 residues long. Here the CDR3 DNA reads TGTGCCAGCAGTTTAAGCAGACAGGTCCGAAACACCATATATTTT. Its protein is CASSLSRQVRNTIYF.

The chain joins TRBV5-1 to TRBJ1-1; 7 bases are a match to TRBD1. Germline assignment: CDR1 SGHRS and CDR2 YFSETQ. J lost 0 bases, V lost 5 bases, and 4 bases had no gene match. The CDR3 has 14 amino acids. This CDR3 is CASSWGQLNTEAFF. In nucleotides, the CDR3 is TGCGCCAGCAGTTGGGGACAGCTGAACACTGAAGCTTTCTTT.

V is TRBV6-1 and J is TRBJ1-5; D gene ambiguous. This CDR3 spans 12 amino acids. CDR1 MNHNS and CDR2 SASEGT come from the germline V gene. Trimming shortened V by 4 bases and J by 6 bases, and 7 bases separated the two germline ends. CDR3 protein: CASSAGSQPQHF. The CDR3 DNA sequence: TGTGCCAGCAGTGCCGGGAGTCAGCCCCAGCATTTT.

This chain connects TRBV27 to TRBJ2-5; tentative D call: TRBD2 (7 bases). The CDR3 extends over 16 amino acids. Looked up from germline, CDR1 is MNHEY and CDR2 is SMNVEV (reference sequence). V was cut by 5 bases and J by 3 bases, with 19 bases left in between. The CDR3 sequence is CASSSLRGAREETQYF. The CDR3 DNA sequence: TGTGCCAGCAGTAGCCTTCGGGGGGCGCGGGAAGAGACCCAGTACTTC.

The gene calls are TRBV5-1 and TRBJ2-5, with a weak D call TRBD1 (6 bases). Between the trimmed V and J ends, which lost 0 bases and 4 bases, there was a span of 13 bases. CDR1 and CDR2 (germline): SGHRS, YFSETQ. The CDR3 sequence is 15 residues long. CDR3 in DNA: TGCGCCAGCAGCTTGGGAGCAGGGGTGGGAGAGACCCAGTACTTC. This translates into CASSLGAGVGETQYF.

This clone was seen once. V usage is TRBV10-3 and J usage is TRBJ1-3; no clear D gene. The CDR3 spans 14 residues. Germline V gives CDR1 ENHRY, CDR2 SYGVKD. V was clipped by 2 bases and J by 2 bases, with 7 bases between them. This CDR3 is CAISEGSPGNTIYF. The CDR3 DNA follows: TGTGCCATCAGTGAGGGCAGTCCTGGAAACACCATATATTTT.

V and J are TRBV5-4 and TRBJ1-4; TRBD1 agrees at 8 bases. The ends lost 2 bases at V and 4 bases at J; junction bases unmatched: 13. The length of the CDR3 is 18 residues. The germline gives CDR1 SGHNT, CDR2 YYREEE (reference sequence). The CDR3 sequence: CASSLTTGTGLYNEKLFF. The CDR3 bases are TGTGCCAGCAGCTTAACGACTGGGACAGGTCTTTATAATGAAAAACTGTTTTTT.

The V gene is TRBV5-4, the J gene TRBJ2-1; 13 nucleotides line up with TRBD2. The junction had 6 bases not matched to a gene; V was cut back by 5 bases and J by 1 base. The germline V gene has CDR1 SGHNT and CDR2 YYREEE (reference sequence). The CDR3 totals 17 residues. In nucleotides, the CDR3 is TGTGCCAGCAGACCCCGGACTAGCGGGAGATCCTACAATGAGCAGTTCTTC. Encoded protein: CASRPRTSGRSYNEQFF.

The chain is built from TRBV28 and TRBJ2-5; tentatively, D is TRBD1 or TRBD2 (6 bases each). CDR1 and CDR2 from the germline V gene are MDHEN and SYDVKM. V shed 2 bases and J shed 5 bases, with 15 bases lying between them. There are 15 residues in the CDR3. In DNA form, the CDR3 reads TGTGCCAGCAGTTTAGGTGGGGGGCGTTGGGAGACCCAGTACTTC. This translates into CASSLGGGRWETQYF.

The genes are TRBV11-2 and TRBJ2-3; no definite D call. V was shortened by 3 bases and J by 6 bases, with 4 bases between the two germline ends. CDR3 length equals 11 residues. From germline, CDR1 is SGHAT and CDR2 FQNNGV. The CDR3, as DNA: TGTGCCAGCAGCTTCGGGGATACGCAGTATTTT. It codes for CASSFGDTQYF.

CDR3 sequence: CASSLASGFETQYF. CDR3 coding DNA: TGCGCCAGCAGCTTGGCCTCAGGGTTTGAGACCCAGTACTTC. V and J are TRBV5-1 and TRBJ2-5, with D possibly being TRBD1 (5 bases). The V end lost 0 bases, the J end lost 5 bases, and 11 bases lay between the germline ends. This CDR3 is 14 amino acids long. Looked up from germline, CDR1 is SGHRS and CDR2 is YFSETQ.

The V gene is TRBV6-1, the J gene TRBJ1-1, with D perhaps TRBD1 (6 bases). Germline values: CDR1 MNHNS, CDR2 SASEGT. This CDR3 region has 14 residues. The V and J ends lost 2 bases and 3 bases respectively, with 10 bases between them. The CDR3 loop is CASSERAGDTEAFF. The CDR3 nucleotides read TGTGCCAGCAGTGAAAGGGCAGGGGACACTGAAGCTTTCTTT.

The gene calls are TRBV5-4 and TRBJ2-3; TRBD2 matches at 10 bases. This CDR3 region has 18 residues. Germline CDR1 and CDR2: SGHNT and YYREEE (reference sequence). After removal of 9 bases from V and 6 bases from J, the junction contained 22 bases not matched to a gene. The CDR3 nucleotides are TGTGCCACCAATTCGAAGCGGGGGGGCATTGAGTTGGAGGATACGCAGTATTTT. This encodes CATNSKRGGIELEDTQYF.

This clone was counted between two and nine times. The chain links TRBV20-1 to TRBJ2-1; D may be TRBD1 (5 bases). The CDR3 is 10 residues long. Germline-derived CDR1 and CDR2 are DFQATT and SNEGSKA (reference sequence). The germline V and J ends were trimmed by 5 bases and 9 bases, with 8 bases remaining between them. This CDR3 is CSALRGEQFF. The DNA of the CDR3 is TGCAGTGCTCTAAGGGGTGAGCAGTTCTTC.

V gene TRBV7-9 combines with J gene TRBJ2-1; D might be TRBD1 (8 bases). Germline V gives CDR1 SEHNR, CDR2 FQNEAQ (reference sequence). The CDR3 has 16 amino acids. Between the trimmed V and J ends, which lost 0 bases and 10 bases, there was a span of 19 bases. The CDR3 loop is CASSLAKTGEGWEQFF. The CDR3 DNA is TGTGCCAGCAGCTTAGCGAAGACAGGGGAGGGATGGGAGCAGTTCTTC.

The chain is built from TRBV28 and TRBJ2-7, with D unresolved. In germline, CDR1 is MDHEN, CDR2 SYDVKM. The length of the CDR3 is 14 residues. Trimming stripped 8 bases from V and 4 bases from J, with 18 bases between. Written as DNA, the CDR3 is TGTGCCAGCTATGAAGGGCGATCCGCTTACGAGCAGTACTTC. This codes for CASYEGRSAYEQYF.

V usage is TRBV2 and J usage is TRBJ2-5, with D tentatively TRBD1 (5 bases). This CDR3 has 15 amino acids. The ends were cut back, 1 base at V and 2 bases at J, with 11 bases in the middle. CDR1 and CDR2 from the germline V gene are SNHLY and FYNNEI. CDR3 sequence: CASSEGGLGQETQYF. In nucleotides, the CDR3 is TGTGCCAGCAGTGAAGGGGGCTTGGGACAAGAGACCCAGTACTTC.

V and J are TRBV2 and TRBJ1-5; TRBD1 is a possible D gene (5 bases). Trimming took off 6 bases at V and 6 bases at J, with 12 bases between the two ends. CDR1 SNHLY and CDR2 FYNNEI come from the germline V gene. The CDR3 has 13 amino acids. The CDR3, as DNA: TGTGCCAGCAGCGGGCAGAGGGGTCAGCCCCAGCATTTT. Protein: CASSGQRGQPQHF.

The V and J genes are TRBV13 and TRBJ1-1; 7 bases fit TRBD1. This CDR3 comprises 17 residues. Germline V gene sequence: CDR1 PRHDT, CDR2 FYEKMQ (reference sequence). Trimming cost V 4 bases and J 1 base; bases outside gene matches: 12. CDR3 coding DNA: TGTGCCAGCAGCTCCTCAGGGGGGGGGACCTGGAACACTGAAGCTTTCTTT. This translates into CASSSSGGGTWNTEAFF.

V and J are TRBV6-1 and TRBJ2-7; tentative D call: TRBD1 (6 bases). Trimming removed 10 bases from V and 0 bases from J, with 16 bases in between. Germline-derived CDR1 and CDR2 are MNHNS and SASEGT. The CDR3 spans 14 residues. The CDR3 bases are TGTGCCACCGCTAGGGGGATACCCTCCTACGAGCAGTACTTC. This translates into CATARGIPSYEQYF.

The chain is built from TRBV7-7 and TRBJ2-2; the D is unclear. CDR1 and CDR2 from the germline V gene are SSHAT and FNYEAQ (reference sequence). The V end was cut by 1 base, the J end by 0 bases, with 9 bases between. This CDR3 region has 16 residues. This CDR3 reads CASSLVPGTNTGELFF. The CDR3, as DNA: TGTGCCAGCAGCTTAGTCCCCGGCACGAACACCGGGGAGCTGTTTTTT.

This chain uses TRBV7-2 with TRBJ2-3; D gene uncertain. Germline V gives CDR1 SGHTA, CDR2 FQGNSA. Trimming removed 4 bases from V and 2 bases from J, with 4 bases in between. The CDR3 is 12 amino acids. As DNA, the CDR3 is TGTGCCAGCAGCTCCTCCACAGATACGCAGTATTTT. Residues: CASSSSTDTQYF.

The genes are TRBV10-1 and TRBJ2-1, with 12 positions matching TRBD2. Germline CDR1 WNHNN, CDR2 SYGVQD (reference sequence). V was clipped by 4 bases and J by 5 bases; unmatched bases: 0. The CDR3 contains 14 residues. The CDR3 bases are TGCGCCAGCAGTGGACTAGCGGGGGACAATGAGCAGTTCTTC. Encoded protein: CASSGLAGDNEQFF.

As concerns this clone: Other DNA sequences of this sample code for an identical CDR3. This chain uses TRBV5-1 with TRBJ2-3; D is ambiguous. CDR3 length: 12 amino acids. The germline CDR1 and CDR2 sequences are SGHRS and YFSETQ. V lost 1 base and J lost 3, with 3 bases in between. CDR3 amino acids: CASSLSTDTQYF. The DNA for the CDR3 is TGCGCCAGCAGCTTGAGTACAGATACGCAGTATTTT.

This rearrangement joins TRBV18 to TRBJ2-5, with a weak D call TRBD2 (5 bases). The CDR3 contains 15 residues. V shed 0 bases and J shed 9 bases, with 17 bases lying between them. Germline V gene sequence: CDR1 KGHSH, CDR2 LQKENI. The DNA for the CDR3 is TGTGCCAGCTCACCACCGGGCCAAGGACCGAGGGCCCAGTACTTC. This encodes CASSPPGQGPRAQYF.

The chain recombines TRBV5-4 with TRBJ2-7; 7 positions match TRBD1. Germline-derived CDR1 and CDR2 are SGHNT and YYREEE (reference sequence). With 4 bases clipped from V and 6 bases from J, the junction kept 13 bases outside the gene matches. The CDR3 has 15 residues. The CDR3 DNA sequence: TGTGCCAGCAGCCAACCTAATGAACCAGGGGGCGAGCAGTACTTC. Protein sequence: CASSQPNEPGGEQYF.

The CDR3 protein is CASSIPAGATNEKLFF. The CDR3 coding sequence is TGTGCCAGCAGTATACCCGCCGGGGCAACTAATGAAAAACTGTTTTTT. This chain uses TRBV28 with TRBJ1-4; unclear D gene. With 5 bases removed from V and 0 bases from J, the gap between germline ends came to 13 bases. This CDR3 region has 16 residues. CDR1 is MDHEN and CDR2 is SYDVKM in the germline V gene.

The rearrangement uses TRBV5-5 and TRBJ1-6; D remains ambiguous. Trimming cost V 4 bases and J 9 bases, with 17 bases left between them. CDR1 is SGHKS and CDR2 is YYEKEE in the germline V gene (reference sequence). There are 15 residues in the CDR3. CDR3 DNA: TGTGCCAGCAGCCCTAGTCTCTTTGGCGGTTCACCCCTCCACTTT. It yields the protein CASSPSLFGGSPLHF.

The chain recombines TRBV6-5 with TRBJ2-2; D perhaps matches TRBD2 (6 bases). This CDR3 comprises 12 residues. Deletions cut 10 bases from V and 5 bases from J, with 11 bases between. Germline CDR1 and CDR2: MNHEY and SVGAGI. The chain's CDR3 is CATNRGTGELFF. CDR3 sequence (DNA): TGTGCCACCAATCGGGGGACCGGGGAGCTGTTTTTT.